What follows are 31 T cell receptor beta chains derived from one specimen sequenced in a study of blood T cell repertoires in COVID-19. The repertoire was sequenced with immunoSEQ multiplex PCR; TCRdb's copy has only in-frame clones and lacks some. The top ten clones hold approximately 1.2% of a sample with roughly 260,000 clones, around 93% of them seen once. Sequenced sample: PBMCs or T cells enriched from blood (not recorded which). These receptors were obtained from a human donor in a cohort exposed to, infected with or recovered from COVID-19 (not recorded which). The donor label of this sample is uncertain.

The chain joins TRBV19 to TRBJ1-2; no clear D gene. Trimming removed 11 bases at V and 8 bases at J, with 9 bases between. CDR1 LNHDA and CDR2 SQIVND come from the germline V gene (reference sequence). CDR3 length equals 9 residues. CDR3 loop: CALLLGYTF. The DNA of the CDR3 is TGTGCCCTTCTCCTAGGCTACACCTTC.

Only one count was recorded for this clone. The chain joins TRBV29-1 to TRBJ1-1; no clear D gene. The CDR3 contains 13 residues. With 4 bases removed from V and 0 bases from J, the gap between germline ends came to 9 bases. Germline V gene data show CDR1 as SQVTM and CDR2 as ANQGSEA. Written as DNA, the CDR3 is TGCAGCGTTGTCGGGATAATGAACACTGAAGCTTTCTTT. It translates to CSVVGIMNTEAFF.

This clone came up once. The CDR3 loop is CASSPGLAGREGQFF. CDR3 bases: TGTGCCAGCAGCCCGGGACTAGCGGGGAGAGAAGGGCAGTTCTTC. The V gene is TRBV7-3, the J gene TRBJ2-1; TRBD2 matches 13 bases. The germline CDR1 and CDR2 sequences are SGHTA and FQGTGA. With V trimmed by 5 bases and J by 12 bases, 10 bases remained unmatched. The length of the CDR3 is 15 residues. The full variable domain, with the rest looked up from reference TRBV7-3 and TRBJ2-1, is GAGVSQTPSNKVTEKGKYVELRCDPISGHTALYWYRQSLGQGPEFLIYFQGTGAADDSGLPNDRFFAVRPEGSVSTLKIQRTERGDSAVYLCASSPGLAGREGQFFGPGTRLTVL.

In DNA form, the CDR3 reads TGTGCCACCAGTGATCCGGCAGGGGATGGGGAAGAGACCCAGTACTTC. Protein sequence: CATSDPAGDGEETQYF. The chain uses TRBV24-1 and TRBJ2-5; possible D gene TRBD1, 6 bases. This CDR3 is 16 amino acids long. Germline V gives CDR1 KGHDR, CDR2 SFDVKD. V was trimmed by 3 bases and J by 3 bases, leaving 16 bases between them.

The V call is TRBV18, the J call TRBJ2-1; 9 bases match TRBD2. CDR3 size: 16 residues. The junction had 10 bases not matched to a gene; V was cut back by 3 bases and J by 7 bases. Germline loops: CDR1 KGHSH, CDR2 LQKENI. This CDR3 reads CASSPSISGGPNEQFF. The DNA of the CDR3 is TGTGCCAGCTCACCCTCCATCAGCGGGGGGCCTAATGAGCAGTTCTTC.

The chain has TRBV2 and TRBJ2-1; D uncertain. Germline assignment: CDR1 SNHLY and CDR2 FYNNEI. There are 10 residues in the CDR3. Trimming cost V 6 bases and J 8 bases, with 5 bases left between them. CDR3 nucleotides: TGTGCCAGCAGGTTAGATGAGCAGTTCTTC. Translation: CASRLDEQFF.

V gene TRBV2 combines with J gene TRBJ1-4; D is perhaps TRBD1 (5 bases). Germline V lookup: CDR1 SNHLY, CDR2 FYNNEI. V lost 4 bases to trimming and J lost 5 bases, with 8 bases between them. The CDR3 has 13 residues. The CDR3 region is CASSVGGNEKLFF. The CDR3 region has the DNA TGTGCCAGCAGTGTGGGGGGGAATGAAAAACTGTTTTTT.

For the CDR3, the DNA is TGTGCCAGCAGTGAACAGGGTGTAGGCGGGGAGCTGTTTTTT. Residues: CASSEQGVGGELFF. The chain carries TRBV6-1 and TRBJ2-2; D might be TRBD1 (5 bases). The V gene's germline CDR1 is MNHNS and CDR2 SASEGT. Deletions cut 2 bases from V and 7 bases from J, with 11 bases between. The CDR3 length is 14 residues.

The V and J genes are TRBV24-1 and TRBJ2-2; 10 bases fit TRBD1. This CDR3 spans 16 amino acids. The junction had 7 bases not matched to a gene; V was cut back by 3 bases and J by 7 bases. The germline gives CDR1 KGHDR, CDR2 SFDVKD. CDR3 sequence (DNA): TGTGCCACCAGTGATCGACAGGGGGCTAGAGACGGGGAGCTGTTTTTT. This sequence encodes CATSDRQGARDGELFF.

V and J are TRBV6-5 and TRBJ2-7, with D perhaps matching TRBD2 (5 bases). V shed 8 bases and J shed 0 bases, with 11 bases lying between them. Germline V CDR1 and CDR2: MNHEY, SVGAGI. This CDR3 comprises 13 residues. The chain's CDR3 is CASETGSSYEQYF. As DNA, the CDR3 is TGTGCCAGCGAGACGGGGAGCTCCTACGAGCAGTACTTC.

The chain carries TRBV7-2 and TRBJ2-7; D is unclear. The germline V and J ends were trimmed by 5 bases and 0 bases, with 14 bases remaining between them. Germline CDR1 SGHTA, CDR2 FQGNSA. The CDR3 loop spans 15 amino acids. The CDR3 DNA follows: TGTGCCAGCAGCATTGGCGGAATTCTCTCCTACGAGCAGTACTTC. Protein sequence: CASSIGGILSYEQYF. The variable domain in full, completed from reference TRBV7-2 and TRBJ2-7, reads GAGVSQSPSNKVTEKGKDVELRCDPISGHTALYWYRQSLGQGLEFLIYFQGNSAPDKSGLPSDRFSAERTGGSVSTLTIQRTQQEDSAVYLCASSIGGILSYEQYFGPGTRLTVT.

This rearrangement joins TRBV3-1 (or the pseudogene TRBV3-2) to TRBJ2-6; TRBD1 agrees at 10 bases. The V gene's germline CDR1 is LGHDT and CDR2 YNNKEL (reference sequence). The CDR3 has 21 residues. Trimming at V came to 0 bases and at J to 0 bases, leaving 11 bases not matched to a gene. The CDR3, as DNA: TGTGCCAGCAGCCAAGAGAGGACAGGGGGAAGGGACCACTCTGGGGCCAACGTCCTGACTTTC. Translated, it gives CASSQERTGGRDHSGANVLTF.

This clone has only one observation. The J gene is TRBJ2-1, the V gene TRBV7-2; tentatively, D is TRBD1 (5 bases). Germline assignment: CDR1 SGHTA and CDR2 FQGNSA. The V end was cut by 2 bases, the J end by 2 bases, with 10 bases between. The CDR3 sequence is 15 residues long. The CDR3 DNA follows: TGTGCCAGCAGCTTAAAGGGGAATCCCTACAATGAGCAGTTCTTC. It translates to CASSLKGNPYNEQFF.

The genes are TRBV7-9 and TRBJ2-1; the D gene is possibly TRBD1 (5 bases). V lost 4 bases, J lost 3 bases, and 10 bases lay in between. Germline values: CDR1 SEHNR, CDR2 FQNEAQ (reference sequence). This CDR3 comprises 14 residues. CDR3 amino acids: CASSSRVFYNEQFF. The CDR3 DNA reads TGTGCCAGCAGCTCCAGGGTCTTCTACAATGAGCAGTTCTTC.

This chain connects TRBV12-3 or TRBV12-4 to TRBJ1-6; tentatively, D is TRBD1 (6 bases). V lost 5 bases, J lost 11 bases, and 13 bases lay in between. The CDR3 sequence is 13 residues long. The CDR3 sequence: CASSEPRGTPLHF. The DNA for the CDR3 is TGTGCCAGCAGTGAGCCCAGGGGCACACCCCTCCACTTT.

This clone appeared a single time. The rearrangement links TRBV5-4 to TRBJ2-3; D possibly corresponds to TRBD2 (6 bases). Trimming left V 2 bases short and J 1 base short, with 11 bases between. Germline-derived CDR1 and CDR2 are SGHNT and YYREEE (reference sequence). This CDR3 spans 15 amino acids. CDR3 loop: CASSFSGPRTDTQYF. Written as DNA, the CDR3 is TGTGCCAGCAGCTTTAGCGGTCCCCGCACAGATACGCAGTATTTT.

The chain carries TRBV6-5 and TRBJ2-3; maybe TRBD2 (6 bases). This CDR3 contains 15 residues. The ends were cut back, 0 bases at V and 4 bases at J, with 11 bases in the middle. Germline V lookup: CDR1 MNHEY, CDR2 SVGAGI. In DNA form, the CDR3 reads TGTGCCAGCAGTTACTCTGGCGGGGCTGCAGATACGCAGTATTTT. It translates to CASSYSGGAADTQYF.

The genes are TRBV5-4 and TRBJ1-6, with 10 positions matching TRBD1. Trimming removed 1 base from V and 4 bases from J; junction bases left unmatched: 5. The germline V gene encodes CDR1 SGHNT and CDR2 YYREEE (reference sequence). The CDR3 contains 17 residues. The CDR3 region has the DNA TGTGCCAGCAGCTTGTCCGGGACAGGGGTATATAATTCACCCCTCCACTTT. Translating gives CASSLSGTGVYNSPLHF.

This rearrangement joins TRBV30 to TRBJ1-2; a weak D match, TRBD1 (5 bases). Trimming pared 6 bases from V and 4 bases from J, leaving 15 bases between. CDR1 and CDR2 from the germline V gene are GTSNPN and SVGIG (reference sequence). This CDR3 comprises 13 residues. The CDR3 DNA sequence: TGTGCCTGCCTCGAGGGAGGGACCTATGGCTACACCTTC. Protein: CACLEGGTYGYTF. Drawing the rest from reference TRBV30 and TRBJ1-2, the complete variable domain is SQTIHQWPATLVQPVGSPLSLECTVEGTSNPNLYWYRQAAGRGLQLLFYSVGIGQISSEVPQNLSASRPQDRQFILSSKKLLLSDSGFYLCACLEGGTYGYTFGSGTRLTVV.

V and J are TRBV4-2 and TRBJ1-1, with 8 bases aligning to TRBD1. The CDR3 has 16 amino acids. The germline gives CDR1 LGHNA, CDR2 YNFKEQ. Losses at the gene ends were 3 bases for V and 0 bases for J; bases not matched to a gene: 6. CDR3 sequence: CASSHGRTGLNTEAFF. The CDR3, as DNA: TGTGCCAGCAGCCATGGACGGACAGGGTTGAACACTGAAGCTTTCTTT.

The chain employs TRBV4-2 and TRBJ1-1; D is undetermined. Germline CDR1 and CDR2: LGHNA and YNFKEQ. Between the trimmed V and J ends, which lost 6 bases and 4 bases, there was a span of 15 bases. This CDR3 has 14 residues. The CDR3 loop is CASSPYLSGTEAFF. CDR3 DNA sequence: TGTGCCAGCAGTCCGTACTTATCGGGCACTGAAGCTTTCTTT.

The genes are TRBV2 and TRBJ2-1; 14 bases are shared with TRBD2. CDR1 and CDR2 from the germline V gene are SNHLY and FYNNEI. The CDR3 is made up of 15 amino acids. Trimming at V came to 6 bases and at J to 7 bases, leaving 5 bases not matched to a gene. The CDR3 here is CASSRLAGGPNEQFF. The CDR3 region has the DNA TGTGCCAGCAGCCGACTAGCGGGGGGGCCAAATGAGCAGTTCTTC.

This rearrangement joins TRBV19 to TRBJ1-3; D is uncertain. Germline CDR1 is LNHDA and CDR2 is SQIVND (reference sequence). V shed 7 bases and J shed 1 base, with 14 bases lying between them. CDR3 length: 15 amino acids. The CDR3 sequence: CASIGPLSSGNTIYF. For the CDR3, the DNA is TGTGCCAGTATTGGCCCCTTATCGTCTGGAAACACCATATATTTT.

The chain employs TRBV5-1 and TRBJ1-2, with D perhaps TRBD1 (6 bases). Germline assignment: CDR1 SGHRS and CDR2 YFSETQ. The CDR3 has 14 amino acids. With 0 bases removed from V and 5 bases from J, the gap between germline ends came to 11 bases. CDR3: CASSLDRVEYGYTF. CDR3 coding DNA: TGCGCCAGCAGCTTGGACAGGGTAGAGTATGGCTACACCTTC.

The genes are TRBV7-2 and TRBJ1-5; 9 bases line up with TRBD1. The CDR3 runs 15 residues. Germline-derived CDR1 and CDR2 are SGHTA and FQGNSA. The junction had 11 bases not matched to a gene; V was cut back by 6 bases and J by 8 bases. This chain's CDR3 is CASRTSDRGMEPQHF. The CDR3, as DNA: TGTGCCAGCAGGACCTCGGACAGGGGTATGGAGCCCCAGCATTTT.

The CDR3 DNA is TGTGCCAGCAGCCACGAACAGGGCCTCACAGATACGCAGTATTTT. As protein: CASSHEQGLTDTQYF. The chain has TRBV14 and TRBJ2-3, with D possibly being TRBD1 (6 bases). The germline V gene has CDR1 SGHDN and CDR2 FVKESK. V was cut by 3 bases and J by 2 bases, with 12 bases left in between. There are 15 residues in the CDR3.

The rearrangement uses TRBV19 and TRBJ2-5; 11 bases are shared with TRBD2. The CDR3 length is 17 residues. CDR1 is LNHDA and CDR2 is SQIVND in the germline V gene (reference sequence). Trimming cost V 3 bases and J 2 bases; bases outside gene matches: 8. Here the CDR3 reads CASSMLLAGVQQETQYF. For the CDR3, the DNA is TGTGCCAGTAGTATGCTACTAGCGGGGGTCCAACAAGAGACCCAGTACTTC.

Remarks on this clone: The germline gene is not matched at one end of the junction; a read error may be the cause. The chain employs TRBV20-1 and TRBJ2-2; perhaps TRBD1 as D (5 bases). The CDR3 has 11 residues. CDR1 is DFQATT and CDR2 is SNEGSKA in the germline V gene (reference sequence). The CDR3 protein is CGARNTGELFF. In nucleotides, the CDR3 is TGTGGGGCAAGAAACACCGGGGAGCTGTTTTTT.

This clone was detected only a few times. The chain joins TRBV12-5 to TRBJ1-5, with a tentative D call TRBD1 (5 bases). Germline V gives CDR1 LGHNT, CDR2 FRNRAP. This CDR3 region has 17 residues. The V gene lost 3 bases and the J gene lost 1 base, with 16 bases spanning the gap. CDR3 residues: CASGLSRGRGSNQPQHF. The CDR3, as DNA: TGTGCTAGTGGTTTATCTAGGGGAAGGGGAAGCAATCAGCCCCAGCATTTT. Together with reference TRBV12-5 and TRBJ1-5, the CDR3 gives the full variable domain: DARVTQTPRHKVTEMGQEVTMRCQPILGHNTVFWYRQTMMQGLELLAYFRNRAPLDDSGMPKDRFSAEMPDATLATLKIQPSEPRDSAVYFCASGLSRGRGSNQPQHFGDGTRLSIL.

This sequence joins TRBV7-2 and TRBJ2-1; 7 bases line up with TRBD2. V gave up 1 base and J gave up 3 bases; unmatched junction bases: 9. CDR3 size: 17 residues. The germline V gene has CDR1 SGHTA and CDR2 FQGNSA. As DNA, the CDR3 is TGTGCCAGCAGCTTAGTTAGGCGCGGGGGACTCTACAATGAGCAGTTCTTC. This encodes CASSLVRRGGLYNEQFF.

This sequence joins TRBV7-2 and TRBJ2-3; possible D gene TRBD1, 5 bases. The CDR3 extends over 15 amino acids. In germline, CDR1 is SGHTA, CDR2 FQGNSA. Trimming removed 2 bases from V and 3 bases from J, with 12 bases in between. The CDR3 spells CASSLSQGRTDTQYF. In nucleotides, the CDR3 is TGTGCCAGCAGCTTATCCCAGGGCCGAACAGATACGCAGTATTTT.